Presented here are 6 T cell receptor beta chains from one specimen sequenced in a study of vaccination effects on CD4 cells after COVID-19. These TCRs are of unknown antigen specificity. Following 10 days of culture, CD4+ T cells were isolated. Produced via immunoSEQ multiplex PCR; TCRdb's table is partial and in-frame only. The sample includes about 74,000 clones, approximately 77% of them seen just once. The material was CD4+ T cells from PBMCs cultured without peptide, obtained before COVID-19 vaccination. The receptors were sampled from a human donor who received a COVID-19 vaccine.

This clone was detected once. DNA for the CDR3: TGTGCCAGCAGTGAAACGGCGGGGGTGGGAGAGACCCAGTACTTC. As protein: CASSETAGVGETQYF. The chain employs TRBV2 and TRBJ2-5, with 7 bases lining up with TRBD2. Germline-derived CDR1 and CDR2 are SNHLY and FYNNEI. V lost 2 bases to trimming and J lost 4 bases; unmatched junction nucleotides: 7. This CDR3 contains 15 residues.

This rearrangement joins TRBV5-4 to TRBJ2-5; 12 bases fit TRBD2. CDR1 is SGHNT and CDR2 is YYREEE in the germline V gene (reference sequence). J was trimmed by 6 bases and V by 4 bases; bases with no gene match: 10. The CDR3 contains 16 residues. The CDR3 region has the DNA TGTGCCAGCAGCCAATCTAGCGGGGGGGCCGGCAAGACCCAGTACTTC. Amino acids: CASSQSSGGAGKTQYF.

This chain links TRBV3-1 (or the pseudogene TRBV3-2) with TRBJ2-7; unclear D gene. The CDR3 consists of 12 residues. Germline V CDR1 and CDR2: LGHDT, YNNKEL (reference sequence). CDR3 nucleotides: TGTGCCAGCAGCCAAGGAATTTCACAGCTGGCTGTC. Translation: CASSQGISQLAV.

V usage is TRBV12-3 or TRBV12-4 and J usage is TRBJ2-1, with D uncertain. The CDR3 totals 12 residues. The V end was cut by 2 bases, the J end by 7 bases, with 6 bases between. The CDR3 reads CASSLRANEQFF. The DNA of the CDR3 is TGTGCCAGCAGTTTAAGGGCGAATGAGCAGTTCTTC.

Here the CDR3 reads CASSEAPVDEQYV. The CDR3 coding sequence is TGTGCCAGCAGTGAAGCGCCGGTGGACGAGCAGTACGTC. The genes are TRBV27 and TRBJ2-7; D remains unclear. CDR1 MNHEY and CDR2 SMNVEV come from the germline V gene (reference sequence). The CDR3 has 13 amino acids. The ends were cut back, 5 bases at V and 5 bases at J, with 13 bases in the middle.

The chain carries TRBV11-2 and TRBJ1-4, with 10 bases fitting TRBD1. V shed 5 bases and J 5 bases; nucleotides not matched to a gene: 5. Looked up from germline, CDR1 is SGHAT and CDR2 is FQNNGV. The CDR3 length is 15 residues. CDR3 nucleotides: TGTGCCAGCAGCCAAGTGACAGGGGGCAATGAAAAACTGTTTTTT. It codes for CASSQVTGGNEKLFF.